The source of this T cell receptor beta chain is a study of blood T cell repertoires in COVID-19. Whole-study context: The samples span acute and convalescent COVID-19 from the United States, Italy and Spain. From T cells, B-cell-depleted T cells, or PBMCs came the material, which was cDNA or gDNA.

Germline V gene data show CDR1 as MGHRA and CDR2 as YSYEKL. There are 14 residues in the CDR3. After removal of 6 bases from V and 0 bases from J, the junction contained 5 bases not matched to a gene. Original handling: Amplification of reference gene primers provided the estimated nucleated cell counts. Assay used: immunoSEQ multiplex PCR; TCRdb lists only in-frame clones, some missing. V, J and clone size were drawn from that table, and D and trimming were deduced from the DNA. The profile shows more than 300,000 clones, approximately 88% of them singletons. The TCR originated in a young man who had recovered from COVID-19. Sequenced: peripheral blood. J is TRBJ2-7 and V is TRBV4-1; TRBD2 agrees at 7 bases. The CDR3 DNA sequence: TGCGCCAGCAGACTGGGGGGGAGCTCCTACGAGCAGTACTTC. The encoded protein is CASRLGGSSYEQYF.